The T cell receptor beta chain under discussion was sequenced for a study of blood T cell repertoires in COVID-19. In the study overall: T cells, B-cell-depleted T cells, or PBMCs supplied cDNA or gDNA.

The authors' processing: Amplification from reference gene primers served as the basis for estimated nucleated cell counts. Clones were sequenced by immunoSEQ multiplex PCR, and TCRdb holds only the in-frame ones, with some missing. V, J and clone size were drawn from that table, and D and trimming were deduced from the DNA. The sample holds about 160,000 clones; about 93% are singletons and the top ten take 3.5% to 5%. Trimming took 3 bases from V and 0 from J, leaving 7 bases between them. The CDR3 has 15 residues. From germline, CDR1 is SGHNT and CDR2 YYREEE (reference sequence). The sequence was obtained from a woman in her fifties or sixties with acute or convalescent COVID-19. Sequenced material: peripheral blood. V is TRBV5-4 and J is TRBJ2-6; D call uncertain. CDR3 DNA: TGTGCCAGCAGCTCCCCAGGCTCTGGGGCCAACGTCCTGACTTTC. Its protein product is CASSSPGSGANVLTF. The full variable domain, rest sourced from reference TRBV5-4 and TRBJ2-6, is ETGVTQSPTHLIKTRGQQVTLRCSSQSGHNTVSWYQQALGQGPQFIFQYYREEENGRGNFPPRFSGLQFPNYSSELNVNALELDDSALYLCASSSPGSGANVLTFGAGSRLTVL.